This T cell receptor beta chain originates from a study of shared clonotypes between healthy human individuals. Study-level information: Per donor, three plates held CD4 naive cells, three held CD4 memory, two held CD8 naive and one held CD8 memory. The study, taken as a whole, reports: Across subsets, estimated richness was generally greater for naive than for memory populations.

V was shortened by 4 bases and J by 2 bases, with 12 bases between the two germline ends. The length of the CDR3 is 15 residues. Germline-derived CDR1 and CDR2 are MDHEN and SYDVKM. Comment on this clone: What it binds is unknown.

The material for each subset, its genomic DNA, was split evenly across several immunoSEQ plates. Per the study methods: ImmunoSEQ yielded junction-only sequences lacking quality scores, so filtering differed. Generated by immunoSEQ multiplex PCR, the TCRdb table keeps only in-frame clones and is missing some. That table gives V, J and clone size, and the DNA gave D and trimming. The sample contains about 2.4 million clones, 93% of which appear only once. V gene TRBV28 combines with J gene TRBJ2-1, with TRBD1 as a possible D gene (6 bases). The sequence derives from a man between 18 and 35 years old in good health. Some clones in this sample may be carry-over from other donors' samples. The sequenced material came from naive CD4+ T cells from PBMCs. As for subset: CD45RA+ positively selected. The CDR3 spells CASSSGTRTYNEQFF. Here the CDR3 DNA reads TGTGCCAGCAGTTCCGGGACAAGGACCTACAATGAGCAGTTCTTC.